This record covers a single T cell receptor (beta chain). Original handling: Cell counts per sample came from amplifying reference gene primers. Data came from immunoSEQ multiplex PCR; TCRdb stores just in-frame clones and leaves some out. V, J and clone size derive from that table, while D and trimming were established from the DNA sequence. The table shows 120,000 to 150,000 clones, with 86% occurring only once. This sample is part of a study of blood T cell repertoires in COVID-19. The receptor was isolated from a woman between 55 and 75 years old with acute or convalescent COVID-19. Sequencing was done on a sample of peripheral blood.

CDR3 sequence (DNA): TGCAGCGTTGAAACTTCACCAGATACGCAGTATTTT. It codes for CSVETSPDTQYF. J is TRBJ2-3 and V is TRBV29-1; D is unclear. This CDR3 is built from 12 residues. Germline V gene sequence: CDR1 SQVTM, CDR2 ANQGSEA. V was trimmed by 2 bases and J by 4 bases, leaving 7 bases between them.